Following are 13 T cell receptor beta chains from one sample sequenced in a study of cytomegalovirus exposure and HLA in healthy donors. Use of 60 Vbeta and 13 Jbeta primers characterized the PCR. Assay used: immunoSEQ multiplex PCR; TCRdb lists only in-frame clones, some missing. The table includes over 110,000 clones, 70% to 85% detected once. The sequenced sample consisted of PBMCs. These receptors were taken from a woman in her sixties in good health and CMV-seropositive.

There are a few counts of this clone. The rearrangement uses TRBV28 and TRBJ2-7, with 7 positions matching TRBD1. V lost 1 base to trimming and J lost 5 bases; unmatched junction nucleotides: 8. The CDR3 runs to 15 residues. Looked up from germline, CDR1 is MDHEN and CDR2 is SYDVKM. CDR3 sequence reads: CASSLSYRGKDEQYF. CDR3 sequence (DNA): TGTGCCAGCAGTTTATCCTACAGGGGTAAGGACGAGCAGTACTTC.

This clone was detected once. The chain links TRBV10-3 to TRBJ2-7; possible D gene TRBD1, 5 bases. Trimming cost V 4 bases and J 4 bases, with 17 bases left between them. In germline, CDR1 is ENHRY, CDR2 SYGVKD. This CDR3 contains 15 residues. CDR3 in amino acids: CAISGLPQGRYEQYF. The CDR3 DNA sequence: TGTGCCATCAGTGGACTCCCGCAGGGCAGGTACGAGCAGTACTTC.

The V and J genes are TRBV5-1 and TRBJ2-1; TRBD1 might be the D (6 bases). This CDR3 spans 15 amino acids. V was shortened by 1 base and J by 8 bases, with 16 bases between the two germline ends. Germline assignment: CDR1 SGHRS and CDR2 YFSETQ. CDR3: CASSLKGRGPDEQFF. The CDR3 nucleotides are TGCGCCAGCAGCTTGAAGGGCAGGGGTCCCGATGAGCAGTTCTTC.

This sequence joins TRBV7-9 and TRBJ1-4; the D is unclear. The CDR3 is 15 amino acids. V was cut by 1 base and J by 7 bases, with 13 bases left in between. CDR1 is SEHNR and CDR2 is FQNEAQ in the germline V gene (reference sequence). The CDR3 loop reads CASSLGFGVSEKLFF. Here the CDR3 DNA reads TGTGCCAGCAGCTTAGGGTTCGGAGTGAGTGAAAAACTGTTTTTT.

The V and J genes are TRBV5-8 and TRBJ1-2, with 8 bases aligning to TRBD1. Looked up from germline, CDR1 is SGHTS and CDR2 is YDEGEE. The CDR3 length is 13 residues. The V and J ends lost 7 bases and 6 bases, in that order; junction bases with no gene match: 8. In DNA form, the CDR3 reads TGTGCCAGCGAAAGAGGACAGGGAAATGGCTACACCTTC. This translates into CASERGQGNGYTF. The variable domain in full, with the rest retrieved from reference TRBV5-8 and TRBJ1-2, is EAGVTQSPTHLIKTRGQQATLRCSPISGHTSVYWYQQALGLGLQFLLWYDEGEERNRGNFPPRFSGRQFPNYSSELNVNALELEDSALYLCASERGQGNGYTFGSGTRLTVV.

The chain combines TRBV28 with TRBJ2-5; D unclear. V was trimmed by 5 bases and J by 2 bases, leaving 18 bases between them. The CDR3 loop spans 16 amino acids. From germline, CDR1 is MDHEN and CDR2 SYDVKM. The CDR3 spells CASSRPTSGLQETQYF. For the CDR3, the DNA is TGTGCCAGCAGTAGACCGACATCTGGTCTACAAGAGACCCAGTACTTC.

The rearrangement links TRBV5-1 to TRBJ1-5; tentatively, D is TRBD1 (5 bases). Germline CDR1 is SGHRS and CDR2 is YFSETQ. The CDR3 is 15 residues long. V lost 0 bases, J lost 7 bases, and 14 bases lay in between. The CDR3 protein is CASSLAGGGGQPQHF. CDR3 DNA sequence: TGCGCCAGCAGCTTGGCTGGGGGGGGAGGCCAGCCCCAGCATTTT.

The chain combines TRBV28 with TRBJ2-5; tentatively, D is TRBD2 (6 bases). The CDR3 contains 13 residues. The V gene lost 8 bases and the J gene lost 1 base, with 11 bases spanning the gap. Germline loops: CDR1 MDHEN, CDR2 SYDVKM. The chain's CDR3 is CASRGAAQETQYF. CDR3 in DNA: TGTGCCAGCCGCGGGGCAGCCCAAGAGACCCAGTACTTC.

J is TRBJ2-5 and V is TRBV7-9; D gene ambiguous. The germline V gene encodes CDR1 SEHNR and CDR2 FQNEAQ (reference sequence). The germline V and J ends were trimmed by 6 bases and 5 bases, with 16 bases remaining between them. The CDR3 length is 14 residues. CDR3 amino acids: CASSEPTRKETQYF. The CDR3 DNA is TGTGCCAGCAGTGAACCGACTCGAAAGGAGACCCAGTACTTC.

This clone was picked up a small number of times. The genes are TRBV7-2 and TRBJ2-7; a weak D match, TRBD2 (5 bases). Per the germline V gene, CDR1 is SGHTA and CDR2 is FQGNSA. This CDR3 has 13 amino acids. V was cut by 1 base and J by 5 bases, with 9 bases left in between. CDR3 amino acids: CASSLGGFDEQYF. The CDR3 coding sequence is TGTGCCAGCAGCTTAGGAGGGTTTGACGAGCAGTACTTC.

This sequence joins TRBV15 and TRBJ2-3, with 11 positions matching TRBD2. This CDR3 has 17 amino acids. Germline V gene data show CDR1 as LNHNV and CDR2 as YYDKDF (reference sequence). V dropped 0 bases and J dropped 3; count of bases not matched to a gene: 5. The CDR3 DNA is TGTGCCACCAGCAGAGATGGGACTAGCGGCTATACAGATACGCAGTATTTT. The encoded protein is CATSRDGTSGYTDTQYF.

The V gene is TRBV5-4, the J gene TRBJ2-1; D is possibly TRBD2 (5 bases). V lost 4 bases and J 0 bases, leaving 14 bases between the germline ends. CDR3 size: 16 residues. The germline V gene encodes CDR1 SGHNT and CDR2 YYREEE (reference sequence). CDR3 region: CASSPAPGSSYNEQFF. As DNA, the CDR3 is TGTGCCAGCAGCCCGGCCCCGGGGAGCTCCTACAATGAGCAGTTCTTC.

The rearrangement links TRBV5-1 to TRBJ2-7, with TRBD2 as a possible D gene (6 bases). The CDR3 has 14 residues. Germline CDR1 reads SGHRS; CDR2 reads YFSETQ. V was clipped by 3 bases and J by 2 bases, with 12 bases between them. The CDR3 sequence is CASSSVTGAYEQYF. CDR3 DNA: TGCGCCAGCAGCTCAGTGACGGGGGCCTACGAGCAGTACTTC.